One and the same sample provided the 21 T cell receptor beta chains below, sequenced in a study of blood T cell repertoires in COVID-19. Sequencing was performed with immunoSEQ multiplex PCR; in TCRdb, only in-frame clones are kept and a portion is missing. The top ten hold roughly an eighth of the sample, which has 150,000 or so clones, approximately 81% seen once. Input material: peripheral blood. These receptors all stem from a man between 18 and 35 years old with active or convalescent COVID-19.

The gene calls are TRBV12-3 or TRBV12-4 and TRBJ1-3; D ambiguous. V lost 3 bases to trimming and J lost 2 bases, with 5 bases between them. CDR3 length equals 13 residues. CDR3 amino acids: CASSFTTGNTIYF. The CDR3 DNA follows: TGTGCCAGCAGTTTTACTACTGGAAACACCATATATTTT.

The CDR3 DNA reads TGTGCCAGCAGCTCCTGGGGCAGGGCCACAGATACGCAGTATTTT. Translating it yields CASSSWGRATDTQYF. This rearrangement joins TRBV7-2 to TRBJ2-3, with D perhaps matching TRBD1 (5 bases). This CDR3 comprises 15 residues. V dropped 4 bases and J dropped 2 bases, with 13 bases sitting between them. The germline V gene has CDR1 SGHTA and CDR2 FQGNSA. The full variable domain, with the rest looked up from reference TRBV7-2 and TRBJ2-3, is GAGVSQSPSNKVTEKGKDVELRCDPISGHTALYWYRQSLGQGLEFLIYFQGNSAPDKSGLPSDRFSAERTGGSVSTLTIQRTQQEDSAVYLCASSSWGRATDTQYFGPGTRLTVL.

This clone was picked up one time. The chain is built from TRBV21-1 and TRBJ1-2; TRBD1 is the table's D call, not checked against the DNA. TRBV21-1 is described as a pseudogene. This CDR3 region has 14 residues. The CDR3 coding sequence is TGTGCCAGCAAAGTGGGACAGTGGGGTCGGGGCTACACCTTC. Translation gives CASKVGQWGRGYTF.

The chain links TRBV6-5 to TRBJ1-6; 9 bases agree with TRBD1. The CDR3 has 15 residues. V lost 4 bases to trimming and J lost 7 bases; unmatched junction nucleotides: 5. The V gene's germline CDR1 is MNHEY and CDR2 SVGAGI. The CDR3 coding sequence is TGTGCCAGCAGTTTTCTGGACAGGGGAAATTCACCCCTCCACTTT. Translation: CASSFLDRGNSPLHF.

The V gene is TRBV2, the J gene TRBJ1-5, with TRBD1 identical over 8 bases. The CDR3 is 14 residues long. Unmatched junction bases numbered 8, after V lost 7 bases and J lost 6 bases. Germline CDR1 reads SNHLY; CDR2 reads FYNNEI. CDR3 sequence reads: CASTPDRGVQPQHF. DNA of the CDR3: TGTGCCAGCACCCCCGACAGGGGAGTTCAGCCCCAGCATTTT.

V gene TRBV11-3 combines with J gene TRBJ1-3; unclear D gene. The germline V gene has CDR1 SGHNT and CDR2 YENEEA. The CDR3 runs to 13 residues. Trimming shortened V by 3 bases and J by 1 base, and 4 bases separated the two germline ends. CDR3 DNA: TGTGCCAGCAGCTTGAGTTCTGGAAACACCATATATTTT. It encodes CASSLSSGNTIYF.

This chain joins TRBV19 and TRBJ2-2; 10 bases are a match to TRBD2. Looked up from germline, CDR1 is LNHDA and CDR2 is SQIVND (reference sequence). This CDR3 region has 15 residues. After removal of 3 bases from V and 4 bases from J, the junction contained 2 bases not matched to a gene. The CDR3 DNA is TGTGCCAGTAGTATCAGCGGGGGGGCCACCGGGGAGCTGTTTTTT. Encoded protein: CASSISGGATGELFF. Together with reference TRBV19 and TRBJ2-2, the CDR3 gives the full variable domain: DGGITQSPKYLFRKEGQNVTLSCEQNLNHDAMYWYRQDPGQGLRLIYYSQIVNDFQKGDIAEGYSVSREKKESFPLTVTSAQKNPTAFYLCASSISGGATGELFFGEGSRLTVL.

The V call is TRBV19, the J call TRBJ2-2; D uncertain. V was shortened by 1 base and J by 7 bases, with 7 bases between the two germline ends. The CDR3 loop spans 13 amino acids. The germline gives CDR1 LNHDA, CDR2 SQIVND (reference sequence). This chain's CDR3 is CASSIGVNGELFF. CDR3 nucleotide sequence: TGTGCCAGTAGTATAGGAGTGAACGGGGAGCTGTTTTTT.

This chain links TRBV5-1 with TRBJ2-3; no reliable D call. V was pared by 7 bases and J by 0 bases, with 15 bases between. Per the germline V gene, CDR1 is SGHRS and CDR2 is YFSETQ. The CDR3 runs to 15 residues. Here the CDR3 DNA reads TGCGCCAGCTCCGGGTCTCCGTCTAGCACAGATACGCAGTATTTT. Residues: CASSGSPSSTDTQYF.

The chain has TRBV19 and TRBJ2-3; 13 bases line up with TRBD2. Germline V gene lookup returns CDR1 LNHDA and CDR2 SQIVND (reference sequence). The CDR3 totals 15 residues. Trimming at V came to 6 bases and at J to 6 bases, leaving 6 bases not matched to a gene. The CDR3 reads CASSTTSGRADTQYF. CDR3 DNA: TGTGCCAGTAGCACAACTAGCGGGAGGGCCGATACGCAGTATTTT. The full variable domain, in which reference TRBV19 and TRBJ2-3 provide the parts outside the CDR3, is DGGITQSPKYLFRKEGQNVTLSCEQNLNHDAMYWYRQDPGQGLRLIYYSQIVNDFQKGDIAEGYSVSREKKESFPLTVTSAQKNPTAFYLCASSTTSGRADTQYFGPGTRLTVL.

This clone was seen more than once but under ten times. The chain links TRBV18 to TRBJ1-6; the match to TRBD1 covers 7 bases. After removal of 2 bases from V and 7 bases from J, the junction contained 8 bases not matched to a gene. The CDR3 spans 16 residues. The germline V gene has CDR1 KGHSH and CDR2 LQKENI. The CDR3 sequence: CASSPEQGIVNSPLHF. The CDR3 bases are TGTGCCAGCTCACCAGAACAGGGGATCGTAAATTCACCCCTCCACTTT.

This clone has just a few counts. The DNA for the CDR3 is TGTGCCAGCAGGCCACAGGGGTTAGGCGGCTACACCTTC. This codes for CASRPQGLGGYTF. The rearrangement links TRBV2 to TRBJ1-2, with 7 bases matching TRBD1. The J segment lost 8 bases and the V segment lost 6 bases, leaving 9 bases of the junction unmatched. The germline gives CDR1 SNHLY, CDR2 FYNNEI. The CDR3 runs 13 residues.

This clone was recorded once. The J gene is TRBJ1-6, the V gene TRBV6-6; 9 nucleotides agree with TRBD1. Trimming at V came to 6 bases and at J to 9 bases, leaving 9 bases not matched to a gene. The CDR3 is 15 residues long. The germline V gene encodes CDR1 MNHNY and CDR2 SVGAGI (reference sequence). The CDR3 nucleotides read TGTGCCAGCAGGCCGATAGGACAGGGGAGTTCACCCCTCCACTTT. Translated: CASRPIGQGSSPLHF.

The rearrangement joins TRBV9 to TRBJ1-1; 7 bases are shared with TRBD1. The CDR3 runs to 15 residues. Germline CDR1 SGDLS, CDR2 YYNGEE. With V trimmed by 2 bases and J by 7 bases, 11 bases remained unmatched. Written as DNA, the CDR3 is TGTGCCAGCAGCGTGAACCACGACAGGGAAGGTGAAGCTTTCTTT. This encodes CASSVNHDREGEAFF.

This clone was detected only once. The chain employs TRBV6-5 and TRBJ1-6; perhaps TRBD1 as D (6 bases). The CDR3 covers 16 residues. Trimming left V 2 bases short and J 1 base short, with 9 bases between. The germline gives CDR1 MNHEY, CDR2 SVGAGI. The CDR3 sequence: CASSYGQPSYNSPLHF. DNA for the CDR3: TGTGCCAGCAGTTACGGACAGCCTTCCTATAATTCACCCCTCCACTTT.

This clone was detected a few times. For the CDR3, the DNA is TGTGCCAGCAGCCCGCAACTAGCAACCCAGTACTTC. Its translation is CASSPQLATQYF. V usage is TRBV3-1 (or the pseudogene TRBV3-2) and J usage is TRBJ2-5; weak D call: TRBD2 (6 bases). Germline values: CDR1 LGHDT, CDR2 YNNKEL (reference sequence). The ends were cut back, 4 bases at V and 8 bases at J, with 11 bases in the middle. This CDR3 has 12 amino acids.

This clone was seen once. This chain connects TRBV5-4 to TRBJ1-5; 9 positions agree with TRBD1. V lost 4 bases to trimming and J lost 6 bases; unmatched junction nucleotides: 2. CDR3 length equals 13 residues. Germline CDR1 reads SGHNT; CDR2 reads YYREEE (reference sequence). CDR3 sequence: CASSRDRVQPQHF. The CDR3 bases are TGTGCCAGCAGCCGGGACAGGGTTCAGCCCCAGCATTTT.

The chain joins TRBV19 to TRBJ2-3; TRBD2 aligns across 9 bases. V lost 10 bases and J lost 5; bases outside the gene matches: 13. The CDR3 runs 15 residues. Germline V lookup: CDR1 LNHDA, CDR2 SQIVND (reference sequence). Written as DNA, the CDR3 is TGTGCCACTACTGTAGAGCGGGGGGCTAGAGATACGCAGTATTTT. This codes for CATTVERGARDTQYF.

This chain joins TRBV6-5 and TRBJ1-3; no firm D call. The CDR3 loop spans 13 amino acids. V lost 7 bases, J lost 2 bases, and 9 bases lay in between. Germline V CDR1 and CDR2: MNHEY, SVGAGI. CDR3 amino acids: CASKTIPGNTIYF. CDR3 DNA: TGTGCCAGCAAGACAATCCCTGGAAACACCATATATTTT.

This chain joins TRBV6-1 and TRBJ1-1, with D perhaps TRBD1 (5 bases). Deletions cut 0 bases from V and 0 bases from J, with 11 bases between. Germline-derived CDR1 and CDR2 are MNHNS and SASEGT. The CDR3 is made up of 16 amino acids. CDR3 coding DNA: TGTGCCAGCAGTGAAGCGTTGGGGGGACTGAACACTGAAGCTTTCTTT. It encodes CASSEALGGLNTEAFF.

The chain couples TRBV7-2 to TRBJ2-7; 9 nucleotides match TRBD2. Germline V gives CDR1 SGHTA, CDR2 FQGNSA. The J segment lost 9 bases and the V segment lost 5 bases, leaving 5 bases of the junction unmatched. The CDR3 contains 12 residues. As DNA, the CDR3 is TGTGCCAGCAGCCAACTAGCGGGTCCGCAGTACTTC. Encoded protein: CASSQLAGPQYF.